Following are 30 T cell receptor beta chains from one sample sequenced in a study of CD8 T cell repertoires and HIV-1 epitope variants. Method: immunoSEQ multiplex PCR; TCRdb's copy keeps in-frame clones and lacks some. The data hold about 95,000 clones, with roughly 81% observed a single time. Sequences were obtained from uncultured baseline CD8+ T cells from peripheral blood mononuclear cells (PBMCs). These receptors were collected from a male donor with HIV.

The V call is TRBV5-1, the J call TRBJ2-1; 16 positions agree with TRBD2. This CDR3 is 15 amino acids long. V dropped 4 bases and J dropped 8; count of bases not matched to a gene: 3. In germline, CDR1 is SGHRS, CDR2 YFSETQ. The CDR3 reads CASSTGTSGRDEQFF. As DNA, the CDR3 is TGCGCCAGCAGCACTGGGACTAGCGGGAGGGATGAGCAGTTCTTC.

V usage is TRBV5-1 and J usage is TRBJ2-4; D tentatively reads TRBD1 or TRBD2 (6 bases each). The CDR3 contains 14 residues. Trimming removed 2 bases at V and 5 bases at J, with 11 bases between. Per germline, CDR1 SGHRS and CDR2 YFSETQ. DNA of the CDR3: TGCGCCAGCAGCTTTGGGGGGCTAGAAAACATTCAGTACTTC. The encoded protein is CASSFGGLENIQYF.

The genes are TRBV7-9 and TRBJ1-2; a possible D gene is TRBD1 (5 bases). The CDR3 consists of 13 residues. Germline V CDR1 and CDR2: SEHNR, FQNEAQ (reference sequence). Trimming left V 4 bases short and J 7 bases short, with 13 bases between. CDR3 coding DNA: TGTGCCAGCAGCTATTCCCAGGGTAGTGGCTACACCTTC. Translation gives CASSYSQGSGYTF. The variable domain in full, completed from reference TRBV7-9 and TRBJ1-2, reads DTGVSQNPRHKITKRGQNVTFRCDPISEHNRLYWYRQTLGQGPEFLTYFQNEAQLEKSRLLSDRFSAERPKGSFSTLEIQRTEQGDSAMYLCASSYSQGSGYTFGSGTRLTVV.

The V call is TRBV14, the J call TRBJ2-7; the D gene is possibly TRBD2 (6 bases). Trimming cost V 0 bases and J 12 bases, with 18 bases left between them. This CDR3 has 14 residues. Germline V gene data show CDR1 as SGHDN and CDR2 as FVKESK. CDR3 sequence: CASSQDMGGRLLYF. Here the CDR3 DNA reads TGTGCCAGCAGCCAAGACATGGGGGGAAGGTTGCTGTACTTC. The variable domain in full, with the rest retrieved from reference TRBV14 and TRBJ2-7, is EAGVTQFPSHSVIEKGQTVTLRCDPISGHDNLYWYRRVMGKEIKFLLHFVKESKQDESGMPNNRFLAERTGGTYSTLKVQPAELEDSGVYFCASSQDMGGRLLYFGPGTRLTVT.

This rearrangement joins TRBV28 to TRBJ2-3; no clear D. CDR3 length: 16 residues. V was trimmed by 6 bases and J by 3 bases, leaving 19 bases between them. CDR1 and CDR2 (germline): MDHEN, SYDVKM. As DNA, the CDR3 is TGTGCCAGCAGACCGGACGTATCTTCACTTACAGATACGCAGTATTTT. Its protein is CASRPDVSSLTDTQYF.

The chain employs TRBV5-6 and TRBJ2-7, with D unclear. Per germline, CDR1 SGHDT and CDR2 YYEEEE. The CDR3 runs 12 residues. Trimming shortened V by 0 bases and J by 5 bases, and 6 bases separated the two germline ends. The CDR3 nucleotides are TGTGCCAGCAGCTTGGGGCGTAACGAGCAGTACTTC. Translation: CASSLGRNEQYF.

This clone is labeled as medium-sized. The J gene is TRBJ1-5, the V gene TRBV6-5, with 8 positions matching TRBD1. Per the germline V gene, CDR1 is MNHEY and CDR2 is SVGAGI. Trimming removed 6 bases from V and 7 bases from J; junction bases left unmatched: 8. This CDR3 has 14 amino acids. CDR3 sequence reads: CASRSGQGKQPQHF. CDR3 DNA sequence: TGTGCCAGCAGATCCGGACAGGGAAAACAGCCCCAGCATTTT.

V and J are TRBV4-2 and TRBJ2-1, with TRBD1 identical over 8 bases. The CDR3 has 15 residues. Looked up from germline, CDR1 is LGHNA and CDR2 is YNFKEQ. Trimming cost V 0 bases and J 6 bases; bases outside gene matches: 4. The CDR3 protein is CASSQDGGTGNEQFF. The CDR3 DNA follows: TGTGCCAGCAGCCAAGATGGGGGGACAGGCAATGAGCAGTTCTTC.

This clone was seen once. V usage is TRBV2 and J usage is TRBJ2-7; a weak D match, TRBD1 (7 bases). CDR3 size: 14 residues. V was clipped by 5 bases and J by 2 bases, with 13 bases between them. Looked up from germline, CDR1 is SNHLY and CDR2 is FYNNEI. The CDR3 sequence: CASSSQGGTYEQYF. CDR3 nucleotide sequence: TGTGCCAGCAGTTCGCAGGGGGGCACCTACGAGCAGTACTTC.

The chain joins TRBV5-1 to TRBJ2-7, with D possibly matching TRBD1 (5 bases). The CDR3 loop spans 14 amino acids. Germline CDR1 SGHRS, CDR2 YFSETQ. The V and J ends lost 0 bases and 3 bases respectively, with 10 bases between them. CDR3 region: CASSLGTTGYEQYF. The CDR3 nucleotides read TGCGCCAGCAGCTTGGGGACAACGGGCTACGAGCAGTACTTC.

The chain recombines TRBV5-1 with TRBJ1-6, with TRBD1 identical over 7 bases. There are 14 residues in the CDR3. CDR1 SGHRS and CDR2 YFSETQ come from the germline V gene. After removal of 4 bases from V and 10 bases from J, the junction contained 8 bases not matched to a gene. CDR3: CASSPDRASSPLHF. The CDR3 nucleotides are TGCGCCAGCAGCCCCGACAGGGCTAGCTCACCCCTCCACTTT. Variable domain in full (rest from reference TRBV5-1 and TRBJ1-6): KAGVTQTPRYLIKTRGQQVTLSCSPISGHRSVSWYQQTPGQGLQFLFEYFSETQRNKGNFPGRFSGRQFSNSRSEMNVSTLELGDSALYLCASSPDRASSPLHFGNGTRLTVT.

The V call is TRBV6-1, the J call TRBJ1-1; no clear D gene. CDR3 length: 11 residues. V lost 5 bases to trimming and J lost 10 bases, with 11 bases between them. CDR1 is MNHNS and CDR2 is SASEGT in the germline V gene. This CDR3 reads CASSTTQRAFF. CDR3 in DNA: TGTGCCAGCAGTACAACTCAGAGAGCTTTCTTT.

The rearrangement uses TRBV5-1 and TRBJ2-3; TRBD1 aligns across 9 bases. This CDR3 has 15 amino acids. The V gene's germline CDR1 is SGHRS and CDR2 YFSETQ. V shed 4 bases, J shed 5 bases, and the junction held 8 bases outside the gene matches. The CDR3 region has the DNA TGCGCCAGCAGCCCCGGGGACAGGGAAGGAGATACGCAGTATTTT. Its protein product is CASSPGDREGDTQYF.

The chain combines TRBV4-1 with TRBJ2-5; D perhaps matches TRBD2 (6 bases). Germline lookup yields CDR1 MGHRA and CDR2 YSYEKL. The CDR3 is 16 residues long. Between the trimmed V and J ends, which lost 4 bases and 5 bases, there was a span of 20 bases. CDR3 DNA sequence: TGCGCCAGCAGCCCTCTCGTAGGAGGGGCTGGGGAGACCCAGTACTTC. Its translation is CASSPLVGGAGETQYF.

J is TRBJ2-7 and V is TRBV7-2, with 10 bases lining up with TRBD1. The CDR3 runs to 16 residues. With V trimmed by 1 base and J by 4 bases, 7 bases remained unmatched. CDR1 SGHTA and CDR2 FQGNSA come from the germline V gene. The DNA for the CDR3 is TGTGCCAGCAGCTTAGTGGGACAGGGGAATGGATACGAGCAGTACTTC. It is translated as CASSLVGQGNGYEQYF.

In its sample, this clone was seen once. The rearrangement links TRBV6-5 to TRBJ2-5; D might be TRBD2 (6 bases). CDR1 is MNHEY and CDR2 is SVGAGI in the germline V gene. Trimming cost V 5 bases and J 5 bases, with 18 bases left between them. The CDR3 is made up of 15 amino acids. The CDR3 DNA is TGTGCCAGCAGTCGCGGAGGAGGGCCGGAGGAGACCCAGTACTTC. Protein: CASSRGGGPEETQYF.

The J gene is TRBJ2-4, the V gene TRBV19, with 8 positions matching TRBD2. V gave up 6 bases and J gave up 4 bases; unmatched junction bases: 11. This CDR3 spans 16 amino acids. The V gene's germline CDR1 is LNHDA and CDR2 SQIVND (reference sequence). DNA of the CDR3: TGTGCCAGTAGGGACCGTCGACTAGCGATAAAAAACATTCAGTACTTC. The encoded protein is CASRDRRLAIKNIQYF.

The chain is built from TRBV2 and TRBJ1-1, with D unresolved. From germline, CDR1 is SNHLY and CDR2 FYNNEI. The CDR3 length is 15 residues. Trimming removed 2 bases from V and 3 bases from J, with 13 bases in between. The CDR3 region is CASSEFKGGYTEAFF. The CDR3 DNA reads as TGTGCCAGCAGTGAATTCAAAGGAGGGTACACTGAAGCTTTCTTT.

Here the CDR3 DNA reads TGTGCCAGCAGCTTAGGGAGGGTTTTTAATGAAAAACTGTTTTTT. Translating gives CASSLGRVFNEKLFF. The rearrangement joins TRBV7-2 to TRBJ1-4; D remains unclear. CDR3 length equals 15 residues. The V gene's germline CDR1 is SGHTA and CDR2 FQGNSA. Trimming stripped 1 base from V and 4 bases from J, with 10 bases between.

The DNA of the CDR3 is TGTGCCAGCAGGGATGGGGAGAAAGAGACCCAGTACTTC. Its protein product is CASRDGEKETQYF. This rearrangement joins TRBV27 to TRBJ2-5; TRBD2 is a possible D gene (5 bases). Deletions cut 6 bases from V and 3 bases from J, with 11 bases between. The CDR3 has 13 amino acids. The germline V gene has CDR1 MNHEY and CDR2 SMNVEV (reference sequence).

This chain links TRBV5-4 with TRBJ1-2, with D maybe TRBD1 (6 bases). From germline, CDR1 is SGHNT and CDR2 YYREEE (reference sequence). V lost 1 base, J lost 2 bases, and 9 bases lay in between. This CDR3 comprises 14 residues. In DNA, the CDR3 is TGTGCCAGCAGCTTGAGTGGACAGAACTATGGCTACACCTTC. Translation gives CASSLSGQNYGYTF. The full variable domain, completed using reference TRBV5-4 and TRBJ1-2, is ETGVTQSPTHLIKTRGQQVTLRCSSQSGHNTVSWYQQALGQGPQFIFQYYREEENGRGNFPPRFSGLQFPNYSSELNVNALELDDSALYLCASSLSGQNYGYTFGSGTRLTVV.

This clone was seen a handful of times. This chain links TRBV10-1 with TRBJ2-7; 10 positions agree with TRBD2. V gave up 0 bases and J gave up 4 bases; unmatched junction bases: 3. The CDR3 totals 15 residues. In germline, CDR1 is WNHNN, CDR2 SYGVQD (reference sequence). CDR3 sequence: CASSESLAGDYEQYF. For the CDR3, the DNA is TGCGCCAGCAGTGAGTCCCTAGCGGGAGATTACGAGCAGTACTTC.

This clone was seen more than once but under ten times. The chain uses TRBV10-3 and TRBJ2-2; D may be TRBD1 (7 bases). The CDR3 is 14 amino acids. Trimming stripped 10 bases from V and 5 bases from J, with 17 bases between. Germline loops: CDR1 ENHRY, CDR2 SYGVKD. The CDR3 spells CATTKPGGTGELFF. As DNA, the CDR3 is TGTGCCACTACCAAGCCAGGGGGGACCGGGGAGCTGTTTTTT.

The V and J genes are TRBV5-1 and TRBJ2-7; 11 nucleotides match TRBD2. J lost 4 bases, V lost 4 bases, and 7 bases had no gene match. Germline values: CDR1 SGHRS, CDR2 YFSETQ. CDR3 length equals 15 residues. CDR3 DNA: TGCGCCAGCAGCCCTCTAGCGGGAGGTTCGTACGAGCAGTACTTC. Translating gives CASSPLAGGSYEQYF.

J is TRBJ1-2 and V is TRBV4-3, with D tentatively TRBD1 (6 bases). The CDR3 consists of 16 residues. Germline-derived CDR1 and CDR2 are LGHNA and YSLEER. V lost 0 bases, J lost 5 bases, and 16 bases lay in between. The DNA for the CDR3 is TGCGCCAGCAGCCAAGACCGAGGACAGCTCATTTATGGCTACACCTTC. This encodes CASSQDRGQLIYGYTF.

V is TRBV6-1 and J is TRBJ2-5, with TRBD1 matching over 10 bases. Judging by the DNA end, TRBJ2-7 fits better; the J call may be wrong. This CDR3 region has 13 residues. Germline V gives CDR1 MNHNS, CDR2 SASEGT. The CDR3 loop reads CASGGDRGYEQYF. The CDR3 nucleotides are TGTGCCAGCGGGGGGGACAGGGGTTACGAGCAGTACTTC.

The CDR3 loop is CASSAASNQPQHF. The CDR3 DNA reads as TGTGCCAGCAGCGCAGCTAGCAATCAGCCCCAGCATTTT. The rearrangement joins TRBV9 to TRBJ1-5; D remains unclear. Germline CDR1 SGDLS, CDR2 YYNGEE. Between the trimmed V and J ends, which lost 3 bases and 0 bases, there was a span of 4 bases. The CDR3 sequence is 13 residues long.

The gene calls are TRBV5-6 and TRBJ2-7; 7 nucleotides align to TRBD1. The length of the CDR3 is 16 residues. Germline trimming cut 4 bases from V and 6 bases from J; bases unmatched to any gene: 16. The germline V gene encodes CDR1 SGHDT and CDR2 YYEEEE. The CDR3 region is CASSRNRGSREGEQYF. DNA of the CDR3: TGTGCCAGCAGCCGGAACAGGGGCAGTAGGGAAGGCGAGCAGTACTTC.

The rearrangement joins TRBV7-7 to TRBJ2-2, with D possibly being TRBD1 or TRBD2 (6 bases each). Germline V lookup: CDR1 SSHAT, CDR2 FNYEAQ (reference sequence). Deletions cut 3 bases from V and 6 bases from J, with 11 bases between. CDR3 length: 14 residues. CDR3 nucleotide sequence: TGTGCCAGCAGCTTTGAGGGGGGACCCGGGGAGCTGTTTTTT. The encoded protein is CASSFEGGPGELFF.

This clone showed up just a few times. V usage is TRBV7-9 and J usage is TRBJ2-5; no reliable D call. This CDR3 is built from 12 residues. With 4 bases removed from V and 5 bases from J, the gap between germline ends came to 8 bases. The germline V gene has CDR1 SEHNR and CDR2 FQNEAQ (reference sequence). The chain's CDR3 is CASSYREETQYF. The DNA of the CDR3 is TGTGCCAGCAGCTATCGAGAGGAGACCCAGTACTTC.